These 4 T cell receptor beta chains share one sample of origin, sequenced in a study of T cell repertoires in cytomegalovirus infection. TCRdb reprocessed the reads via MiXCR and lists one record per CDR3 protein. The sample has some 270,000 distinct CDR3 sequences, 22% seen once; the top ten hold roughly a fifth. Their cognate antigens are unknown. Here the sequenced sample was cultured PBMCs, taken from culture after CMV antigen stimulation. These receptors originate from a human donor in good health (CMV status not recorded). Some clones in this sample may be carry-over from other donors' samples.

The rearrangement joins TRBV30 to TRBJ2-7, with 8 bases fitting TRBD2. Germline assignment: CDR1 GTSNPN and CDR2 SVGIG (reference sequence). V lost 2 bases to trimming and J lost 4 bases; unmatched junction nucleotides: 7. The CDR3 covers 14 residues. CDR3 sequence: CAWSPPSGSYEQYV. CDR3 DNA sequence: TGTGCCTGGAGTCCCCCCAGCGGGAGTTACGAGCAGTACGTC.

This chain links TRBV20-1 with TRBJ2-1, with unresolved D. CDR3 length: 13 amino acids. The V gene lost 0 bases and the J gene lost 6 bases, with 9 bases spanning the gap. The germline gives CDR1 DFQATT, CDR2 SNEGSKA (reference sequence). In DNA, the CDR3 is TGCAGTGCTAGAGATCTGGCACCCAATGAGCAGTTCTTC. Its translation: CSARDLAPNEQFF.

This chain uses TRBV4-3 with TRBJ2-7, with no clear D. V was cut by 0 bases and J by 7 bases, with 19 bases left in between. CDR1 LGHNA and CDR2 YSLEER come from the germline V gene. CDR3 length equals 16 residues. This chain's CDR3 is CASSQDVSDRLREQYF. The CDR3 DNA is TGCGCCAGCAGCCAAGATGTAAGCGACCGGCTGAGGGAGCAGTACTTC.

A single count supports this clonotype. This rearrangement joins TRBV2 to TRBJ2-1; 12 bases are a match to TRBD1. V was pared by 6 bases and J by 8 bases, with 5 bases of the junction left unmatched. Looked up from germline, CDR1 is SNHLY and CDR2 is FYNNEI. There are 14 residues in the CDR3. The chain's CDR3 is CASRPGQGADEQFF. In DNA, the CDR3 is TGTGCCAGCAGACCGGGACAGGGGGCCGATGAGCAGTTCTTC.